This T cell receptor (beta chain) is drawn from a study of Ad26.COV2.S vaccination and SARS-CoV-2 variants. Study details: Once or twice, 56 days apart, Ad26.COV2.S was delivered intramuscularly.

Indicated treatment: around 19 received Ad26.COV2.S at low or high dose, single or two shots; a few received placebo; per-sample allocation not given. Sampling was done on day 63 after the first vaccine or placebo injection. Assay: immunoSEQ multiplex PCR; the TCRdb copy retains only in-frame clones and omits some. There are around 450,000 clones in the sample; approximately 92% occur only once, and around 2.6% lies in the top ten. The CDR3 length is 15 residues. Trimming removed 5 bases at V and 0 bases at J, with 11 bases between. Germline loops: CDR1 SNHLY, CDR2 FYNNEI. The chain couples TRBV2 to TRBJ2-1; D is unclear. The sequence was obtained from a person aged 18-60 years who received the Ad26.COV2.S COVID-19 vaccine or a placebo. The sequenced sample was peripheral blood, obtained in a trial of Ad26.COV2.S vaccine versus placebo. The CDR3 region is CASSRDPSSYNEQFF. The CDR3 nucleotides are TGTGCCAGCAGTAGGGATCCGAGCTCCTACAATGAGCAGTTCTTC.